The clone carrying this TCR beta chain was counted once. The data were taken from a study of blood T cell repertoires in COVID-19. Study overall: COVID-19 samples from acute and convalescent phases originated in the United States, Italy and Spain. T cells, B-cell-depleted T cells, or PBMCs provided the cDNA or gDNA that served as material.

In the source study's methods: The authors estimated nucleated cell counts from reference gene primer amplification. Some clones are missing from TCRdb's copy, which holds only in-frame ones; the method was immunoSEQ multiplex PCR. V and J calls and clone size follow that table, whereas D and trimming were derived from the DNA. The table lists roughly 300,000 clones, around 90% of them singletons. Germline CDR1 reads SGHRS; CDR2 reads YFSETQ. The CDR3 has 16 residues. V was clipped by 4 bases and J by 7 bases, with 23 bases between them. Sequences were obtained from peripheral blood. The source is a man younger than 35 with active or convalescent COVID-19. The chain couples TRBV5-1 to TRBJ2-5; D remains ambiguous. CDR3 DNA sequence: TGCGCCAGCAGCACTGCGGTGCCAGCGTATTTAGCGACCCAGTACTTC. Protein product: CASSTAVPAYLATQYF.